These T cell receptor beta chains were read from a single sample in a study of blood T cell repertoires in COVID-19. Produced via immunoSEQ multiplex PCR; TCRdb's table is partial and in-frame only. The sample includes 120,000 or so clones, less than 85% seen only once; the top ten take 3% to 4%. Sequencing input: peripheral blood. These receptors were obtained from a woman older than 75 with acute or convalescent COVID-19. CDR3s include the opening cysteine and the closing phenylalanine or tryptophan. Some rows have no size entry. The others give once, few or many, or a class for an expanded clone.

TRBJ1-1 TRBV10-3 . CAISESRGQNTEAFF
TRBJ1-6 TRBV6-5 . CASSYSLTGKNSPLHF
TRBJ2-1 TRBV25-1 . CASSGLAGGNNEQFF
TRBJ2-5 TRBV9 . CASSPTSAQTQYF
TRBJ1-6 TRBV2 . CASNGQGAGNSPLHF
TRBJ2-7 TRBV5-1 . CASSAGTSGEQYF
TRBJ2-7 TRBV18 . CASSPRSGETYEQYF
TRBJ2-1 TRBV7-6 . CASSLGQYNEQFF
TRBJ1-6 TRBV5-4 . CASSPQGVNSPLHF
TRBJ2-7 TRBV4-1 . CASSQDRTGRFNEQYF
TRBJ2-7 TRBV7-2 . CASSLTSGEPYEQYF
TRBJ2-5 TRBV29-1 many CSVGISGQGAETQYF
TRBJ1-2 TRBV7-2 once CASSPSANYGYTF
TRBJ2-6 TRBV10-3 . CAISEGRTGGANVLTF
TRBJ2-3 TRBV4-1 . CASSQDRSAPPDTQYF
TRBJ1-5 TRBV10-3 . CAISEVLGGNQPQHF
TRBJ1-4 TRBV10-3 once CATREHPDEKLFF
TRBJ1-2 TRBV5-1 . CASETGGAAGTGYTF
TRBJ2-1 TRBV7-3 . CASSLGVGQGKDEQFF